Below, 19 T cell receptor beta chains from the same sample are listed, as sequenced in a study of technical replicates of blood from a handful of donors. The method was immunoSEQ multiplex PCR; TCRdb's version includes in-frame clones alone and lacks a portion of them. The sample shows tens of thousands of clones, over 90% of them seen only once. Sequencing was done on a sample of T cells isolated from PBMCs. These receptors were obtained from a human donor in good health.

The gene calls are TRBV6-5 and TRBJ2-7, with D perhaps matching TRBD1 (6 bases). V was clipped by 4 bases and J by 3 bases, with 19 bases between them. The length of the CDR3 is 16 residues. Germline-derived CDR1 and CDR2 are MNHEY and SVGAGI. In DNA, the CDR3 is TGTGCCAGCAGTTTAACAGGGATTAATACCATCTACGAGCAGTACTTC. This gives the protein CASSLTGINTIYEQYF.

The CDR3 region has the DNA TGCGCCAGCAGGGGACAGGAGAATGAAAAACTGTTTTTT. It translates to CASRGQENEKLFF. The chain uses TRBV5-1 and TRBJ1-4; 8 nucleotides align to TRBD1. After removal of 5 bases from V and 5 bases from J, the junction contained 2 bases not matched to a gene. Germline loops: CDR1 SGHRS, CDR2 YFSETQ. This CDR3 region has 13 residues.

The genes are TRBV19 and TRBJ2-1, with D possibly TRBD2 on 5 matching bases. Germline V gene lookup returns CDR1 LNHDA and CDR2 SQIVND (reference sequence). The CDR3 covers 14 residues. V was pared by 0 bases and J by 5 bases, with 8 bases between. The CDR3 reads CASSIDQADNEQFF. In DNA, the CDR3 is TGTGCCAGTAGTATAGATCAAGCGGACAATGAGCAGTTCTTC. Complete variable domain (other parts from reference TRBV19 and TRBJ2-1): DGGITQSPKYLFRKEGQNVTLSCEQNLNHDAMYWYRQDPGQGLRLIYYSQIVNDFQKGDIAEGYSVSREKKESFPLTVTSAQKNPTAFYLCASSIDQADNEQFFGPGTRLTVL.

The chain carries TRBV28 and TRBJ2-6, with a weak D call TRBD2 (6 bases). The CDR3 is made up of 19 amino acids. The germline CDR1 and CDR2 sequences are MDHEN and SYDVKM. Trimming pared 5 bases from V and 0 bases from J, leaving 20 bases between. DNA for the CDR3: TGTGCCAGCAGTGGCGTTTGGGGACTCCCTAACTCTGGGGCCAACGTCCTGACTTTC. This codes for CASSGVWGLPNSGANVLTF.

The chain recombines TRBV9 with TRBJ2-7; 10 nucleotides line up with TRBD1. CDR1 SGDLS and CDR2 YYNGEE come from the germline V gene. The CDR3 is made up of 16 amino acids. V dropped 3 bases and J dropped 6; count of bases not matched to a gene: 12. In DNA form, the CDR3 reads TGTGCCAGCAGCGGTGGTTTGTGGGACAGGGGTTCCGAGCAGTACTTC. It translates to CASSGGLWDRGSEQYF. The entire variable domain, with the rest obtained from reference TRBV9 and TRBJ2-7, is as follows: DSGVTQTPKHLITATGQRVTLRCSPRSGDLSVYWYQQSLDQGLQFLIQYYNGEERAKGNILERFSAQQFPDLHSELNLSSLELGDSALYFCASSGGLWDRGSEQYFGPGTRLTVT.

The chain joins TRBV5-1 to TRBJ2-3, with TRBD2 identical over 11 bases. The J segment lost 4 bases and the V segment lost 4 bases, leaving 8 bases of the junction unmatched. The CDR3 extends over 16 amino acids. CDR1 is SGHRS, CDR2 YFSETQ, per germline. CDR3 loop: CASSQPTSGSSDTQYF. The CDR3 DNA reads TGCGCCAGCAGCCAACCTACTAGCGGGAGCTCAGATACGCAGTATTTT.

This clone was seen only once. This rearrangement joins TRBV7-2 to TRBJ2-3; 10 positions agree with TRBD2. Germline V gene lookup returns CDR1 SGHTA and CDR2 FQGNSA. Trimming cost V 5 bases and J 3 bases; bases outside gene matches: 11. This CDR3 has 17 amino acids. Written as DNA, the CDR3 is TGTGCCAGCAGCCTACACCCTAGCGGGAGCGAAACAGATACGCAGTATTTT. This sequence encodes CASSLHPSGSETDTQYF.

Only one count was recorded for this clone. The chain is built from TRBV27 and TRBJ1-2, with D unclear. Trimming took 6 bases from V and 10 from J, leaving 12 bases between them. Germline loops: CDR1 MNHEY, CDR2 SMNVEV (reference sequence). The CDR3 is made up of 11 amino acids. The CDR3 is CASSSAGDYTF. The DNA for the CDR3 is TGTGCCAGCAGCTCGGCGGGAGACTACACCTTC.

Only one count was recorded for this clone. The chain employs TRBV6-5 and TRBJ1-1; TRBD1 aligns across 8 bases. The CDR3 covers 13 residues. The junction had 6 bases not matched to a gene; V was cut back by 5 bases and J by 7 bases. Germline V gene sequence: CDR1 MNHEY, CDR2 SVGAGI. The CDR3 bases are TGTGCCAGCAGTAGGACAGGGCAGGGTGAAGCTTTCTTT. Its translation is CASSRTGQGEAFF.

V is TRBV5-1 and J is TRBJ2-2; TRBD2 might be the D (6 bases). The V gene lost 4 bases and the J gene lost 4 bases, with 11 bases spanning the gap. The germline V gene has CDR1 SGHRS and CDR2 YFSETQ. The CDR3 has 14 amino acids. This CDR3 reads CASSPWEATGELFF. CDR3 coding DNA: TGCGCCAGCAGCCCCTGGGAGGCCACCGGGGAGCTGTTTTTT.

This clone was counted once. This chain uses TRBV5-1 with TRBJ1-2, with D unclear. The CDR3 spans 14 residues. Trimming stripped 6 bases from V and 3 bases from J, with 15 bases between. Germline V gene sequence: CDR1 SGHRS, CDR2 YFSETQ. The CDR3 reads CASKKGKRDYGYTF. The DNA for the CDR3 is TGCGCCAGCAAGAAAGGGAAGAGGGACTATGGCTACACCTTC.

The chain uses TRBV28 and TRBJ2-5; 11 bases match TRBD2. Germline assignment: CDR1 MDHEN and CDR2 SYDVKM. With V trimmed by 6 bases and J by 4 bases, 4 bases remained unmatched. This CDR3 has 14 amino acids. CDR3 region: CASRVAGGVETQYF. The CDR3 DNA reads TGTGCCAGCAGGGTAGCGGGAGGGGTAGAGACCCAGTACTTC.

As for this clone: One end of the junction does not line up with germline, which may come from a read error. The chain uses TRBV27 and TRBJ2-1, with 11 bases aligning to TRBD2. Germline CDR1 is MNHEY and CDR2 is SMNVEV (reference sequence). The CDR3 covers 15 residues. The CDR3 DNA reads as TGTGCCACCAGTATGCTTAGCGGGAGGGCAAATGAGCAGTTCTTC. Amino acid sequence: CATSMLSGRANEQFF.

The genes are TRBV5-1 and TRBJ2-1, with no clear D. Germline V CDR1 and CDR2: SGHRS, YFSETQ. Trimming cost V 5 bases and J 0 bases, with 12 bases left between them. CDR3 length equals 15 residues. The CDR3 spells CASSYRVSSYNEQFF. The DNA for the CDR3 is TGCGCCAGCAGTTATCGGGTAAGCTCCTACAATGAGCAGTTCTTC. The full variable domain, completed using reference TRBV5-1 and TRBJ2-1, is KAGVTQTPRYLIKTRGQQVTLSCSPISGHRSVSWYQQTPGQGLQFLFEYFSETQRNKGNFPGRFSGRQFSNSRSEMNVSTLELGDSALYLCASSYRVSSYNEQFFGPGTRLTVL.

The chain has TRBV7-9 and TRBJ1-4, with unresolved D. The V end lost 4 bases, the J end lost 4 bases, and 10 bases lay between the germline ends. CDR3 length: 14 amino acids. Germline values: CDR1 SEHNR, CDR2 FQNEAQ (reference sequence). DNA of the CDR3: TGTGCCAGCAGCTACCAGTCTTATAATGAAAAACTGTTTTTT. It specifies CASSYQSYNEKLFF. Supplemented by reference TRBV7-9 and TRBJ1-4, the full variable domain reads DTGVSQNPRHKITKRGQNVTFRCDPISEHNRLYWYRQTLGQGPEFLTYFQNEAQLEKSRLLSDRFSAERPKGSFSTLEIQRTEQGDSAMYLCASSYQSYNEKLFFGSGTQLSVL.

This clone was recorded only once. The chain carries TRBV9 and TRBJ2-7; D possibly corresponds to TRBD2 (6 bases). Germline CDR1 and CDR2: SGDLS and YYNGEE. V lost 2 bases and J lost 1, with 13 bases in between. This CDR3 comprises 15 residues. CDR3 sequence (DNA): TGTGCCAGCAGCGTTGGGACGGGACTTTCCTACGAGCAGTACTTC. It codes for CASSVGTGLSYEQYF.

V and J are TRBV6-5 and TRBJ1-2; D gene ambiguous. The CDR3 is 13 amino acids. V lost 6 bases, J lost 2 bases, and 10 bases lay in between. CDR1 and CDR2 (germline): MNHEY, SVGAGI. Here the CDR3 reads CASRSTGNYGYTF. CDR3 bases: TGTGCCAGCAGGTCTACGGGGAACTATGGCTACACCTTC.

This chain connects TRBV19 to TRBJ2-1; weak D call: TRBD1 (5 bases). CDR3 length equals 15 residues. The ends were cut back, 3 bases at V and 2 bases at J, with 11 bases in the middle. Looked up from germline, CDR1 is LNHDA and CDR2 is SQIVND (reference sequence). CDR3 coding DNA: TGTGCCAGTAGTATCGGCGACAGCACCTACAATGAGCAGTTCTTC. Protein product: CASSIGDSTYNEQFF.

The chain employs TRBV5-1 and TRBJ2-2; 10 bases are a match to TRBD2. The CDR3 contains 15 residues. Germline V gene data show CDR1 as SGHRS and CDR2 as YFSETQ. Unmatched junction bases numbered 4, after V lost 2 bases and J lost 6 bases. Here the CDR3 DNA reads TGCGCCAGCAGCTTCGCTAGCGGGAGTGCCGGGGAGCTGTTTTTT. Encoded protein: CASSFASGSAGELFF.